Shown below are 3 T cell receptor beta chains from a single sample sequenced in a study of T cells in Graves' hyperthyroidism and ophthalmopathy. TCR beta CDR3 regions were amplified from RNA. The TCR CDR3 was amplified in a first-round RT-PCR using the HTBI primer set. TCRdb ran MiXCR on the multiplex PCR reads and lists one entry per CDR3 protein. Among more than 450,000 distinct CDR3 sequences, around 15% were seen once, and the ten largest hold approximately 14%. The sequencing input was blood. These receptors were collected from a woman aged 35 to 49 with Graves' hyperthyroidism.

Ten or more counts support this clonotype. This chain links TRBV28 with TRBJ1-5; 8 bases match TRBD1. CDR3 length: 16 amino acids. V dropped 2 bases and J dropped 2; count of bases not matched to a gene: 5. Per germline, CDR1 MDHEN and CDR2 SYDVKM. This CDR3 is CASSLTGGRGNQPQHF. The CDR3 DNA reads TGTGCCAGCAGTTTAACAGGGGGACGAGGCAATCAGCCCCAGCATTTT.

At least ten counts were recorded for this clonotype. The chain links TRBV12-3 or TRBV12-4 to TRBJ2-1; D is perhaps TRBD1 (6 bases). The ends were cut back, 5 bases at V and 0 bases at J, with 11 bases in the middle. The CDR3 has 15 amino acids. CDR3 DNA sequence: TGTGCCAGCAGTGGGGGCCAAAGCTCCTACAATGAGCAGTTCTTC. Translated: CASSGGQSSYNEQFF.

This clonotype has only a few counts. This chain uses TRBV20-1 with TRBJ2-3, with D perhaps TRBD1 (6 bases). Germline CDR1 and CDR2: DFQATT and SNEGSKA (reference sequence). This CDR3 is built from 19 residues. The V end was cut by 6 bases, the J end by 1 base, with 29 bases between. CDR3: CSARDTRGSKPIRTDTQYF. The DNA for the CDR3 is TGCAGTGCCAGGGACACGAGGGGATCAAAGCCTATCCGCACAGATACGCAGTATTTT.